These 15 T cell receptor beta chains were sequenced from one sample in a study of blood T cells in healthy people across ages. Primed by a sample-barcoded 5' primer and a J-beta primer mix, a second PCR proceeded for 7 to 11 cycles. TCRdb redid the calling of the 5' RACE reads with MiXCR, one entry per CDR3 protein. The table has 1.8 million or so distinct CDR3 sequences, approximately 40% seen once. Sequenced input: blood. The origin of the receptors is a human donor in good health.

This clonotype has just a few counts. The chain links TRBV6-1 to TRBJ2-5; no clear D gene. The DNA end is more similar to TRBJ2-7, so the J call may be wrong. The germline V gene has CDR1 MNHNS and CDR2 SASEGT. This CDR3 region has 12 residues. The CDR3 DNA follows: TGTGCCAGCAGTGAGATGACGGGCGAGCAGTACTTC. The encoded protein is CASSEMTGEQYF.

This chain joins TRBV6-1 and TRBJ1-1, with no clear D. Germline V gene data show CDR1 as MNHNS and CDR2 as SASEGT. V was trimmed by 8 bases and J by 4 bases, leaving 8 bases between them. The CDR3 is 11 amino acids. This CDR3 reads CASWEFTEAFF. In DNA, the CDR3 is TGTGCCAGCTGGGAGTTCACTGAAGCTTTCTTT.

V usage is TRBV29-1 and J usage is TRBJ2-5; D perhaps matches TRBD1 (6 bases). Trimming stripped 6 bases from V and 5 bases from J, with 13 bases between. Germline V gene sequence: CDR1 SQVTM, CDR2 ANQGSEA. This CDR3 has 12 residues. Here the CDR3 DNA reads TGCAGCGTGGGGGACACTGGGGAGACCCAGTACTTC. It specifies CSVGDTGETQYF.

This sequence joins TRBV28 and TRBJ1-2; no reliable D call. V gave up 6 bases and J gave up 1 base, with 12 bases separating them. CDR3 size: 14 residues. Germline values: CDR1 MDHEN, CDR2 SYDVKM. The CDR3 region is CASRVVGNNYGYTF. The CDR3 DNA reads TGTGCCAGCAGGGTGGTGGGAAATAACTATGGCTACACCTTC.

The rearrangement uses TRBV6-1 and TRBJ2-7; D assignment may be TRBD1 or TRBD2 (6 bases each). The V and J ends lost 7 bases and 2 bases respectively, with 12 bases between them. The CDR3 extends over 13 amino acids. Per germline, CDR1 MNHNS and CDR2 SASEGT. The CDR3 region is CASTLRGAYEQYF. DNA of the CDR3: TGTGCCAGCACTCTAAGGGGGGCCTACGAGCAGTACTTC.

The chain links TRBV7-9 to TRBJ2-1, with D tentatively TRBD1 or TRBD2 (6 bases each). With 2 bases removed from V and 10 bases from J, the gap between germline ends came to 18 bases. Germline CDR1 and CDR2: SEHNR and FQNEAQ (reference sequence). The CDR3 is made up of 15 amino acids. This CDR3 reads CASSLRGALTGEQFF. Here the CDR3 DNA reads TGTGCCAGCAGCTTAAGGGGGGCTTTGACCGGGGAGCAGTTCTTC.

This rearrangement joins TRBV6-1 to TRBJ2-3, with D possibly being TRBD1 (5 bases). Germline V gene sequence: CDR1 MNHNS, CDR2 SASEGT. Trimming took 3 bases from V and 14 from J, leaving 15 bases between them. The CDR3 totals 12 residues. CDR3 sequence reads: CASSEADKVSYF. CDR3 nucleotides: TGTGCCAGCAGTGAGGCGGACAAGGTTTCGTATTTT.

The chain is built from TRBV4-3 and TRBJ2-1, with 9 bases that match TRBD2. With 4 bases clipped from V and 3 bases from J, the junction kept 10 bases outside the gene matches. This CDR3 contains 17 residues. Germline CDR1 and CDR2: LGHNA and YSLEER. CDR3 DNA: TGCGCCAGCAGCCGTCGGTATAGCGGGGGTCGCTACAATGAGCAGTTCTTC. Amino acids: CASSRRYSGGRYNEQFF.

V usage is TRBV20-1 and J usage is TRBJ2-5; tentatively, D is TRBD1 (6 bases). V dropped 6 bases and J dropped 11 bases, with 25 bases sitting between them. Germline V gene data show CDR1 as DFQATT and CDR2 as SNEGSKA (reference sequence). The CDR3 runs 14 residues. In DNA, the CDR3 is TGCAGTGCCGCTATGCCAGGGGCCAAAGGAGAGCAGTACTTC. Translating gives CSAAMPGAKGEQYF.

The chain is built from TRBV20-1 and TRBJ1-2, with TRBD1 as a possible D gene (6 bases). The V gene's germline CDR1 is DFQATT and CDR2 SNEGSKA (reference sequence). V dropped 4 bases and J dropped 7 bases, with 10 bases sitting between them. The CDR3 has 11 amino acids. The CDR3 sequence: CSAIIRGGYTF. The CDR3 DNA is TGCAGTGCTATCATCAGGGGTGGCTACACCTTC.

The gene calls are TRBV7-9 and TRBJ2-7; no firm D call. The CDR3 runs 13 residues. The V end was cut by 4 bases, the J end by 2 bases, with 9 bases between. Germline V lookup: CDR1 SEHNR, CDR2 FQNEAQ (reference sequence). DNA of the CDR3: TGTGCCAGCAGCTCGCTTTGGGCCTACGAGCAGTACTTC. Amino acids: CASSSLWAYEQYF. The entire variable domain, with the rest obtained from reference TRBV7-9 and TRBJ2-7, is as follows: DTGVSQNPRHKITKRGQNVTFRCDPISEHNRLYWYRQTLGQGPEFLTYFQNEAQLEKSRLLSDRFSAERPKGSFSTLEIQRTEQGDSAMYLCASSSLWAYEQYFGPGTRLTVT.

This clonotype was seen more than once but under ten times. The chain carries TRBV10-3 and TRBJ2-5; the D is unclear. Germline assignment: CDR1 ENHRY and CDR2 SYGVKD. The V and J ends lost 4 bases and 2 bases respectively, with 8 bases between them. This CDR3 spans 13 amino acids. The CDR3 region is CAISGQDQETQYF. The CDR3 bases are TGTGCCATCAGTGGGCAGGATCAAGAGACCCAGTACTTC.

The chain carries TRBV12-3 or TRBV12-4 and TRBJ2-7, with 9 nucleotides matching TRBD2. The CDR3 has 15 residues. V shed 5 bases, J shed 7 bases, and the junction held 12 bases outside the gene matches. CDR3 bases: TGTGCCAGCAGTCATAGACTAGCGGACCAGGGGGAGCAGTACTTC. Translation: CASSHRLADQGEQYF.

The rearrangement joins TRBV4-1 to TRBJ2-3; 8 bases are shared with TRBD1. Germline V gene data show CDR1 as MGHRA and CDR2 as YSYEKL. Losses at the gene ends were 3 bases for V and 0 bases for J; bases not matched to a gene: 5. The CDR3 consists of 16 residues. This chain's CDR3 is CASSQWTGLSTDTQYF. The CDR3 DNA sequence: TGCGCCAGCAGCCAGTGGACAGGGCTTAGCACAGATACGCAGTATTTT.

The J gene is TRBJ1-1, the V gene TRBV7-2; D ambiguous. Per germline, CDR1 SGHTA and CDR2 FQGNSA. With 5 bases removed from V and 1 base from J, the gap between germline ends came to 11 bases. The CDR3 totals 14 residues. The CDR3: CASSAGWANTEAFF. The CDR3 DNA reads TGTGCCAGCAGCGCGGGTTGGGCGAACACTGAAGCTTTCTTT.